Given below is one T cell receptor beta chain in context. Its matching antigen is unknown. Trimming pared 0 bases from V and 4 bases from J, leaving 9 bases between. The germline CDR1 and CDR2 sequences are MNHEY and SVGAGI. The CDR3 spans 14 residues. The record originates from a study of CD8+ T cells in alopecia areata. Reverse transcription of extracted RNA yielded cDNA, which provided the sequencing template. Profiled with immunoSEQ multiplex PCR; TCRdb holds only in-frame clones, not every one. The sample shows some 150,000 clones, about 60% of them seen only once. Points from the study as a whole: Clarity of TCR sharing across patients fell short of that in mice, possibly HLA-related. Lesional scalp, notably in alopecia totalis/universalis, had clonality above that of normal scalp.

Isolation of CD4+ and CD8+ T cells from PBMCs was achieved by sorting. The material was CD4+ T cells sorted from blood, obtained at week 0. The chain is built from TRBV6-5 and TRBJ1-2; a weak D match, TRBD1 (6 bases). The clonotype originates from a human donor with alopecia areata. The chain's CDR3 is CASSYSWDTYGYTF. CDR3 DNA sequence: TGTGCCAGCAGTTACTCTTGGGACACCTATGGCTACACCTTC.